This T cell receptor (beta chain) was retrieved from a study of glioma-infiltrating T cells (TCRdb year 2016). Concerning the study at large: TCR alpha- and beta-chain repertoires were sequenced from glioma tissue, non-neoplastic brain tissue and matched peripheral blood mononuclear cells. To measure divergence between tissue and blood T-cell populations, each tissue-infiltrating repertoire was compared with the peripheral blood repertoire of the same patient. The paired cohort was made up of three low-grade glioma patients, seven to nine primary glioblastoma patients and three non-glioma patients who contributed non-neoplastic brain tissue.

The iRepertoire nested amplicon-rescue multiplex PCR (arm-PCR) platform was used to amplify TCR alpha and beta CDR3 regions from RNA. The input for one-step reverse transcription and amplification was about 90-450 ng of tissue mRNA or PBMC total RNA. After bead purification, a secondary multiplex PCR added Illumina adapters, and libraries were gel-purified between 200 and 400 bp. Internal 6-nucleotide barcodes were carried by the libraries and were used for demultiplexing. Libraries were sequenced on an Illumina MiSeq with 2x220 or 2x250 nucleotide paired-end reads. Processing in the source paper ran as follows. Paired reads were merged using FLASH 1.2.11 and were aligned to the GRCh37 human genome using BWA-MEM, after which TRA and TRB reads were extracted. For V and J assignment, an IMGT-derived reference of cassette sequences and CDR3 motifs that included pseudogenes was used. Reads were translated in three frames, and productive CDR3s were defined by a C…FGXG motif without stop codons. Clonotypes were defined as unique combinations of V-J cassette pair and CDR3 amino acid sequence. Filtering of reads was based on Hamming distance, with the threshold set by the sequence error rate of each sample in mapped regions. In TCRdb, the public reads were trimmed at Q25 with fastp and aligned with MiXCR, with productive beta chains retained. One record per CDR3 amino acid sequence lists the most common genes and DNA. These V and J calls derive from TCRdb rather than the authors' analysis. Counted in this sample were about 89,000 distinct CDR3 sequences; 23% of them appeared once. In total, the top ten clones hold about 6.6% of the sample.

Points on this clonotype: Its target antigen remains unknown. One end of the junction does not line up with germline, which may come from a read error.

The study at large found these results: VJ-independent divergence between tissue and blood was found to be below expectation in non-neoplastic patients but above expectation in all gliomas, particularly low-grade gliomas. Tissue and blood shared very few CDR3 sequences, a result attributed to high CDR3 diversity and limited sampling. The group comparisons were based on small numbers of patients: three non-neoplastic, three low-grade glioma and roughly eight glioblastoma patients.

The CDR3 holds 16 amino acids from the cysteine to the phenylalanine. Only the CDR3 region is kept as DNA, spanning 48 bases read in frame from base 1. The source is a human donor with low-grade glioma or glioblastoma, undergoing nonglioma brain surgery, or in good health (not recorded which). This chain is built from TRBV12-3 or TRBV12-4 and TRBJ2-1, and TRBD2 aligns with 12 junction nucleotides. Sequencing was performed on glioma tissue, nonneoplastic brain tissue, or PBMCs (not recorded which). The DNA reads as follows: TGTGCCAGCAGTTTAGGCGGGACAGGACTAGCGGGATATAGGGTCTTC. This is translated as CASSLGGTGLAGYRVF.